The 30 T cell receptor beta chains below were found in one sample sequenced in a study of T cell repertoires in cytomegalovirus infection. Each CDR3 protein gets one entry after TCRdb re-called the reads with MiXCR. This sample has 500,000 to 600,000 distinct CDR3 sequences, with 15% to 20% found just once. Sequencing was done on a sample of CD8+ T cells from PBMCs. The origin of the receptors is a human donor in good health (CMV status not recorded). Some clones in this sample may be carry-over from other donors' samples.

The rearrangement joins TRBV28 to TRBJ2-7; D may correspond to TRBD1 or TRBD2 (5 bases each). Trimming stripped 4 bases from V and 6 bases from J, with 16 bases between. The CDR3 extends over 14 amino acids. Germline-derived CDR1 and CDR2 are MDHEN and SYDVKM. In DNA form, the CDR3 reads TGTGCCAGCAGTTGGTACATACTAGGGACCGAGCAGTACTTC. This sequence encodes CASSWYILGTEQYF.

This clonotype has only a few counts. This chain connects TRBV29-1 to TRBJ2-7; TRBD1 agrees at 7 bases. J was trimmed by 2 bases and V by 4 bases; bases with no gene match: 2. The CDR3 runs 12 residues. Germline-derived CDR1 and CDR2 are SQVTM and ANQGSEA. Here the CDR3 reads CSVVQGAYEQYF. The CDR3 region has the DNA TGCAGCGTTGTCCAGGGGGCCTACGAGCAGTACTTC.

Of note for this clonotype: Possible read error: a much larger clone is one base away. This chain uses TRBV12-5 with TRBJ1-2; TRBD1 might be the D (6 bases). This CDR3 region has 13 residues. V shed 1 base and J shed 4 bases, with 7 bases lying between them. The germline V gene has CDR1 LGHNT and CDR2 FRNRAP. The DNA of the CDR3 is TGTGCTAGTGGTTTGGACAGGGCCTATGGCTACACCTTC. Residues: CASGLDRAYGYTF.

This clonotype has just a few counts. V gene TRBV27 combines with J gene TRBJ2-1, with D possibly TRBD2 on 5 matching bases. CDR1 is MNHEY, CDR2 SMNVEV, per germline (reference sequence). The CDR3 length is 19 residues. Deletions cut 1 base from V and 5 bases from J, with 24 bases between. CDR3 DNA sequence: TGTGCCAGCAGTTTATATCCTCCGGGGTGGGAGTTGTGGAACAATGAGCAGTTCTTC. It translates to CASSLYPPGWELWNNEQFF.

At least ten counts were recorded for this clonotype. The chain is built from TRBV5-5 and TRBJ2-3; 7 nucleotides match TRBD2. This CDR3 spans 16 amino acids. Per germline, CDR1 SGHKS and CDR2 YYEKEE (reference sequence). The V and J ends lost 1 base and 3 bases, in that order; junction bases with no gene match: 8. CDR3 nucleotide sequence: TGTGCCAGCAGCTTGAGGCACTGGGGGGGAACAGATACGCAGTATTTT. Protein sequence: CASSLRHWGGTDTQYF. The full variable domain, its missing parts supplied by reference TRBV5-5 and TRBJ2-3, is DAGVTQSPTHLIKTRGQQVTLRCSPISGHKSVSWYQQVLGQGPQFIFQYYEKEERGRGNFPDRFSARQFPNYSSELNVNALLLGDSALYLCASSLRHWGGTDTQYFGPGTRLTVL.

The rearrangement links TRBV4-1 to TRBJ1-1; no reliable D call. Trimming shortened V by 1 base and J by 8 bases, and 11 bases separated the two germline ends. Germline assignment: CDR1 MGHRA and CDR2 YSYEKL. The CDR3 runs 13 residues. The CDR3 DNA reads TGCGCCAGCAGCCAAGCAGGCCAGAAGGAAGCTTTCTTT. It is translated as CASSQAGQKEAFF.

This clonotype was recorded many times. The chain links TRBV12-3 or TRBV12-4 to TRBJ2-7; D call uncertain. The CDR3 extends over 14 amino acids. Trimming removed 3 bases from V and 3 bases from J, with 12 bases in between. CDR3 nucleotide sequence: TGTGCCAGCAGTTTGGCGTATCGGGTCTACGAGCAGTACTTC. This sequence encodes CASSLAYRVYEQYF.

On this clonotype: Given a much more abundant clone one base away, this may be a read error. The rearrangement uses TRBV6-1 and TRBJ1-1; D is uncertain. CDR1 MNHNS and CDR2 SASEGT come from the germline V gene. The CDR3 length is 13 residues. The CDR3 bases are TGTGCCAGCACCGAAAGGGATCACACTGTAGCTTTCTTT. It specifies CASTERDHTVAFF.

This clonotype was detected many times. The genes are TRBV11-2 and TRBJ2-7; 8 bases are shared with TRBD1. The CDR3 sequence is 16 residues long. Germline trimming cut 1 base from V and 3 bases from J; bases unmatched to any gene: 8. Germline V lookup: CDR1 SGHAT, CDR2 FQNNGV. The CDR3 spells CASSLVRPGGLYEQYF. The CDR3 DNA sequence: TGTGCCAGCAGCTTAGTACGTCCAGGGGGCCTCTACGAGCAGTACTTC.

V gene TRBV20-1 combines with J gene TRBJ1-1; the D gene is possibly TRBD1 (5 bases). CDR1 DFQATT and CDR2 SNEGSKA come from the germline V gene (reference sequence). Trimming removed 0 bases from V and 1 base from J, with 9 bases in between. The CDR3 is 14 amino acids. The CDR3 region is CSARDGRANTEAFF. The CDR3 bases are TGCAGTGCTAGAGATGGCAGGGCGAACACTGAAGCTTTCTTT.

This clonotype appeared a few times. The chain has TRBV7-9 and TRBJ2-5; the D is unclear. V dropped 1 base and J dropped 2 bases, with 14 bases sitting between them. The CDR3 consists of 16 residues. Looked up from germline, CDR1 is SEHNR and CDR2 is FQNEAQ (reference sequence). For the CDR3, the DNA is TGTGCCAGCAGCTTAGTAAATCAGGCAGTTCAAGAGACCCAGTACTTC. As protein: CASSLVNQAVQETQYF.

This clonotype was recorded at least ten times. The gene calls are TRBV7-6 and TRBJ2-5; 9 nucleotides match TRBD2. This CDR3 comprises 20 residues. Germline CDR1 is SGHVS and CDR2 is FNYEAQ. Unmatched junction bases numbered 24, after V lost 7 bases and J lost 3 bases. CDR3 bases: TGTGCCAGCACTCAGAGAGGCAGCGGGGGGCCTACTTTGGAAAAAGAGACCCAGTACTTC. Translating it yields CASTQRGSGGPTLEKETQYF.

Notes on this clonotype: This could be a read error, since a much larger clone is one nucleotide away. This chain connects TRBV12-3 or TRBV12-4 to TRBJ2-1; D unclear. Between the trimmed V and J ends, which lost 6 bases and 4 bases, there was a span of 13 bases. The CDR3 has 14 amino acids. This chain's CDR3 is CASSRNMVYNEQFF. CDR3 DNA: TGTGCCAGCAGCCGAAACATGGTATACAATGAGCAGTTCTTC.

The chain joins TRBV6-6 to TRBJ1-3; D not certain. The CDR3 spans 15 residues. The germline CDR1 and CDR2 sequences are MNHNY and SVGAGI (reference sequence). V was pared by 3 bases and J by 0 bases, with 9 bases between. CDR3 residues: CASSYTPSSGNTIYF. Written as DNA, the CDR3 is TGTGCCAGCAGTTATACCCCCTCCTCTGGAAACACCATATATTTT.

The chain is built from TRBV20-1 and TRBJ2-6; D gene unclear. The CDR3 consists of 13 residues. Germline CDR1 is DFQATT and CDR2 is SNEGSKA (reference sequence). V was cut by 5 bases and J by 8 bases, with 13 bases left in between. CDR3 sequence (DNA): TGCAGTGCTTTTCGTGGGATGCCCAACGTCCTGACTTTC. Amino acid sequence: CSAFRGMPNVLTF.

This clonotype came up many times. The chain is built from TRBV11-1 and TRBJ2-3; TRBD1 aligns across 8 bases. The V segment lost 3 bases and the J segment 0 bases; nucleotides outside the gene matches: 5. Per germline, CDR1 SGHAT and CDR2 FQDESV (reference sequence). The CDR3 sequence is 16 residues long. CDR3 protein: CASSLRRGRSTDTQYF. The CDR3 bases are TGTGCCAGCAGCTTGCGCAGGGGGCGCAGCACAGATACGCAGTATTTT.

This clonotype has more than one count but fewer than ten. The CDR3 nucleotides read TGTGCCAGCAGTGTGGGACTAGGGGACAATGAGCAGTTCTTC. This translates into CASSVGLGDNEQFF. The chain carries TRBV6-4 and TRBJ2-1; TRBD2 matches 8 bases. Per the germline V gene, CDR1 is MRHNA and CDR2 is SNTAGT. Unmatched junction bases numbered 4, after V lost 4 bases and J lost 5 bases. The CDR3 is 14 residues long.

The table lists this clonotype with many counts. The gene calls are TRBV27 and TRBJ2-1, with 7 bases lining up with TRBD1. CDR1 MNHEY and CDR2 SMNVEV come from the germline V gene (reference sequence). The CDR3 totals 15 residues. V lost 5 bases, J lost 5 bases, and 9 bases stayed unmatched. CDR3 region: CASSPYTGADNEQFF. CDR3 DNA sequence: TGTGCCAGCAGTCCTTATACAGGGGCTGACAATGAGCAGTTCTTC.

The rearrangement uses TRBV19 and TRBJ2-6; D gene unclear. V was pared by 8 bases and J by 5 bases, with 7 bases between. Germline lookup yields CDR1 LNHDA and CDR2 SQIVND (reference sequence). CDR3 length equals 12 residues. The CDR3 loop is CASAARANVLTF. CDR3 sequence (DNA): TGTGCCAGTGCTGCAAGGGCCAACGTCCTGACTTTC.

The chain employs TRBV19 and TRBJ2-1; perhaps TRBD2 as D (6 bases). CDR3 length: 15 residues. Trimming stripped 5 bases from V and 5 bases from J, with 16 bases between. Germline CDR1 and CDR2: LNHDA and SQIVND (reference sequence). The DNA of the CDR3 is TGTGCCAGTAGTCCCCTAGGGAGGTGGAACAATGAGCAGTTCTTC. Protein product: CASSPLGRWNNEQFF.

V gene TRBV7-6 combines with J gene TRBJ2-3; tentative D call: TRBD1 (5 bases). Germline V CDR1 and CDR2: SGHVS, FNYEAQ. CDR3 size: 11 residues. V gave up 8 bases and J gave up 5 bases, with 8 bases separating them. In DNA, the CDR3 is TGTGCCAGCGGAAGGGGAGATACGCAGTATTTT. Translated: CASGRGDTQYF.

V usage is TRBV5-6 and J usage is TRBJ2-1; tentatively, D is TRBD1 or TRBD2 (6 bases each). Looked up from germline, CDR1 is SGHDT and CDR2 is YYEEEE. The length of the CDR3 is 15 residues. V lost 2 bases, J lost 8 bases, and 17 bases lay in between. The CDR3 here is CASSFPERGEDEQFF. Written as DNA, the CDR3 is TGTGCCAGCAGCTTCCCCGAGAGGGGGGAGGATGAGCAGTTCTTC.

As for this clonotype: This may stem from a read error, because a much larger clone lies one nucleotide away. The V call is TRBV4-2, the J call TRBJ2-7, with D tentatively TRBD1 or TRBD2 (5 bases each). The germline gives CDR1 LGHNA, CDR2 YNFKEQ. The germline V and J ends were trimmed by 1 base and 1 base, with 23 bases remaining between them. The CDR3 totals 19 residues. The CDR3 loop is CASSQAPQFQAWGSYEQYF. The DNA for the CDR3 is TGTGCCAGCAGCCAAGCCCCTCAATTTCAAGCATGGGGGTCCTACGAGCAGTACTTC.

In its sample, this clonotype was seen many times. The rearrangement links TRBV5-5 to TRBJ2-1; 8 bases match TRBD2. Germline values: CDR1 SGHKS, CDR2 YYEKEE (reference sequence). The trim removed 0 bases at V and 2 bases at J, leaving 4 bases unmatched. The CDR3 loop spans 16 amino acids. The CDR3 sequence is CASSLADSGAYNEQFF. The CDR3 region has the DNA TGTGCCAGCAGCTTGGCGGATAGCGGGGCCTACAATGAGCAGTTCTTC.

This clonotype was observed at least ten times. The chain carries TRBV6-5 and TRBJ2-1; 8 bases map to TRBD1. Germline loops: CDR1 MNHEY, CDR2 SVGAGI. Trimming at V came to 1 base and at J to 1 base, leaving 9 bases not matched to a gene. The CDR3 spans 18 residues. The CDR3 DNA is TGTGCCAGCAGTTACTTTAAAACAGGGGGTAGATCCTACAATGAGCAGTTCTTC. Its translation: CASSYFKTGGRSYNEQFF.

Points on this clonotype: Given a much more abundant clone one base away, this may be a read error. This sequence joins TRBV7-4 and TRBJ2-2; tentatively, D is TRBD2 (6 bases). Germline assignment: CDR1 SGHVT and CDR2 SQSDAQ. The length of the CDR3 is 15 residues. The CDR3 DNA reads as TGTGCCAGCAGCTCTGTCCGGGGAGGCGCCGGGGTGCTGTTTTTT. Amino acid sequence: CASSSVRGGAGVLFF.

This clonotype was picked up a small number of times. This chain links TRBV4-2 with TRBJ2-2; D tentatively fits TRBD1 or TRBD2 (5 bases each). The CDR3 covers 16 residues. V dropped 3 bases and J dropped 3 bases, with 14 bases sitting between them. Germline lookup yields CDR1 LGHNA and CDR2 YNFKEQ. The CDR3: CASSQGRAKDTGELFF. The CDR3 nucleotides are TGTGCCAGCAGCCAGGGGCGGGCCAAGGACACCGGGGAGCTGTTTTTT.

This clonotype was picked up many times. V gene TRBV7-9 combines with J gene TRBJ2-1; no definite D call. The CDR3 has 15 residues. Trimming left V 5 bases short and J 3 bases short, with 14 bases between. In germline, CDR1 is SEHNR, CDR2 FQNEAQ (reference sequence). The CDR3 sequence: CASSPLYSFYNEQFF. The CDR3 DNA follows: TGTGCCAGCAGCCCTTTGTACTCCTTCTACAATGAGCAGTTCTTC.

On this clonotype: A single base separates this from a much larger clone, so it may be a read error. This chain connects TRBV2 to TRBJ2-1; tentative D call: TRBD1 (5 bases). CDR1 and CDR2 (germline): SNHLY, FYNNEI. CDR3 length: 11 residues. CDR3: CARPWGNKQFF. The CDR3 DNA sequence: TGTGCCAGGCCGTGGGGCAATAAGCAGTTCTTC.

About this clonotype itself: A much larger clonotype is one base distant, so this may be a read error. The chain combines TRBV28 with TRBJ1-1; no clear D. This CDR3 has 14 residues. Germline CDR1 reads MDHEN; CDR2 reads SYDVKM. Trimming left V 5 bases short and J 3 bases short, with 13 bases between. The CDR3, as DNA: TGTGCCAGCAGTCTCCCAGGTTCGTACACTGAAGCTTTCTTT. It specifies CASSLPGSYTEAFF.